Shown below are 9 T cell receptor beta chains from a single sample sequenced in a study of T cell changes during pregnancy in multiple sclerosis. Method: immunoSEQ multiplex PCR; TCRdb's copy keeps in-frame clones and lacks some. Among under 130,000 clones listed, about 89% were seen once. Sequenced material: peripheral blood, taken after pregnancy. Source of these receptors: a female donor with multiple sclerosis, enrolled in a pregnancy study.

This clone was found a few times. This sequence joins TRBV30 and TRBJ2-1; 7 bases are shared with TRBD1. The CDR3 contains 13 residues. Germline V gives CDR1 GTSNPN, CDR2 SVGIG (reference sequence). Trimming removed 2 bases from V and 6 bases from J; junction bases left unmatched: 4. CDR3 coding DNA: TGTGCCTGGAGTCCCGGGGACAGCAATGAGCAGTTCTTC. Its protein product is CAWSPGDSNEQFF.

V and J are TRBV27 and TRBJ1-2, with D possibly matching TRBD1 (6 bases). This CDR3 comprises 13 residues. Trimming pared 3 bases from V and 5 bases from J, leaving 10 bases between. CDR1 is MNHEY and CDR2 is SMNVEV in the germline V gene (reference sequence). The CDR3 is CASSLEGGYGYTF. The CDR3, as DNA: TGTGCCAGCAGTTTGGAGGGGGGGTATGGCTACACCTTC.

The chain has TRBV6-1 and TRBJ1-1; D is ambiguous. Germline V gene sequence: CDR1 MNHNS, CDR2 SASEGT. The CDR3 loop spans 16 amino acids. Trimming left V 2 bases short and J 0 bases short, with 13 bases between. CDR3 protein: CASSETSSSLNTEAFF. The DNA of the CDR3 is TGTGCCAGCAGTGAAACTTCGAGTAGTCTGAACACTGAAGCTTTCTTT.

J is TRBJ1-5 and V is TRBV7-8; D gene ambiguous. The CDR3 has 17 amino acids. V lost 0 bases, J lost 2 bases, and 14 bases lay in between. CDR1 and CDR2 (germline): SGHVS, FQNEAQ. The CDR3 DNA is TGTGCCAGCAGCTTAGCGAGGCTTGGCCGGGGCAATCAGCCCCAGCATTTT. This gives the protein CASSLARLGRGNQPQHF.

The rearrangement joins TRBV13 to TRBJ1-2; a weak D match, TRBD1 (5 bases). Deletions cut 5 bases from V and 4 bases from J, with 23 bases between. This CDR3 is 17 amino acids long. CDR1 is PRHDT and CDR2 is FYEKMQ in the germline V gene (reference sequence). CDR3 sequence: CASSPLGSPAGGYGYTF. The CDR3 DNA sequence: TGTGCCAGCAGCCCCCTAGGGTCACCCGCCGGGGGCTATGGCTACACCTTC.

As DNA, the CDR3 is TGTGCCAGCAGCCAAGGGGGGCCGGCCCAAGAGACCCAGTACTTC. Its protein product is CASSQGGPAQETQYF. V usage is TRBV4-2 and J usage is TRBJ2-5; D possibly corresponds to TRBD1 (6 bases). The CDR3 covers 15 residues. Trimming removed 1 base from V and 1 base from J, with 10 bases in between. CDR1 and CDR2 from the germline V gene are LGHNA and YNFKEQ.

This chain connects TRBV29-1 to TRBJ2-1, with a tentative D call TRBD1 (6 bases). The germline gives CDR1 SQVTM, CDR2 ANQGSEA. This CDR3 is 11 amino acids long. V gave up 4 bases and J gave up 10 bases, with 11 bases separating them. This CDR3 is CSVVQGNEQFF. The CDR3 DNA is TGCAGCGTTGTTCAGGGGAACGAGCAGTTCTTC.

The rearrangement uses TRBV7-6 and TRBJ2-1; tentatively, D is TRBD2 (5 bases). V lost 4 bases and J lost 2, with 15 bases in between. The germline V gene encodes CDR1 SGHVS and CDR2 FNYEAQ. The CDR3 is 16 amino acids. The CDR3 protein is CASSSGLGSTYNEQFF. The CDR3 DNA sequence: TGTGCCAGCAGCTCCGGACTGGGAAGTACCTACAATGAGCAGTTCTTC.

The chain links TRBV15 to TRBJ1-1; D is unresolved. Germline CDR1 reads LNHNV; CDR2 reads YYDKDF (reference sequence). This CDR3 spans 15 amino acids. Trimming took off 5 bases at V and 2 bases at J, with 15 bases between the two ends. Here the CDR3 reads CATSAVPRRNTEAFF. The CDR3 DNA sequence: TGTGCCACCAGCGCTGTTCCCAGGCGAAACACTGAAGCTTTCTTT.